The 26 T cell receptor beta chains below come from one sample, sequenced in a study of cytomegalovirus exposure and HLA in healthy donors. The PCR employed 60 Vbeta primers together with 13 Jbeta primers. Clones were read by immunoSEQ multiplex PCR, and TCRdb kept only the in-frame ones, dropping some. The sample shows some 79,000 clones, 78% of them seen only once. Sequenced: PBMCs. Receptors originate from a male donor in good health and CMV-seropositive.

The V and J genes are TRBV7-2 and TRBJ2-1; 10 bases align to TRBD2. Unmatched junction bases numbered 5, after V lost 5 bases and J lost 16 bases. CDR1 is SGHTA, CDR2 FQGNSA, per germline. CDR3 length: 11 residues. CDR3 DNA sequence: TGTGCCAGCAGCCCTAGCGGGGGACATTTCTTC. It encodes CASSPSGGHFF.

The chain combines TRBV9 with TRBJ1-3; possibly TRBD1 for D (5 bases). Germline assignment: CDR1 SGDLS and CDR2 YYNGEE. The CDR3 consists of 16 residues. The ends were cut back, 4 bases at V and 1 base at J, with 15 bases in the middle. CDR3 in amino acids: CASSPRGQTSGNTIYF. The CDR3 DNA reads TGTGCCAGCAGCCCTAGGGGTCAAACTTCTGGAAACACCATATATTTT.

About this clone: Only one base separates this from a far larger clonotype, so it likely reflects a read error. This chain uses TRBV4-2 with TRBJ2-4, with TRBD2 as a possible D gene (5 bases). Germline V gene sequence: CDR1 LGHNA, CDR2 YNFKEQ. This CDR3 comprises 15 residues. The ends were cut back, 4 bases at V and 7 bases at J, with 17 bases in the middle. CDR3 DNA: TGTGCCAGCAGCCCCGAAGCGGACCCGCGGAACATTCAGTACTTC. As protein: CASSPEADPRNIQYF.

The chain uses TRBV27 and TRBJ2-3, with TRBD2 matching over 8 bases. CDR1 is MNHEY, CDR2 SMNVEV, per germline (reference sequence). V lost 2 bases to trimming and J lost 2 bases; unmatched junction nucleotides: 3. The CDR3 runs 15 residues. The DNA for the CDR3 is TGTGCCAGCAGTTTAGCGGGAGGCCACACAGATACGCAGTATTTT. This codes for CASSLAGGHTDTQYF.

The chain recombines TRBV29-1 with TRBJ1-1; tentative D call: TRBD1 (6 bases). Between the trimmed V and J ends, which lost 3 bases and 10 bases, there was a span of 15 bases. This CDR3 is 12 amino acids long. Looked up from germline, CDR1 is SQVTM and CDR2 is ANQGSEA. CDR3 sequence reads: CSVEGGQGTAFF. The CDR3 DNA is TGCAGCGTTGAGGGGGGGCAGGGGACAGCTTTCTTT.

About this clone itself: Given a far larger clone just one base away, this is likely a sequencing read error. This sample includes further DNA sequences coding for the same CDR3. The rearrangement links TRBV27 to TRBJ2-1, with 8 bases identical to TRBD2. The CDR3 contains 14 residues. CDR1 and CDR2 (germline): MNHEY, SMNVEV (reference sequence). The CDR3 region has the DNA TGTGCTAGCAGGGGCGGGGGGTTTAGCAATGAGCAGTTCTTC. This sequence encodes CASRGGGFSNEQFF.

V usage is TRBV5-1 and J usage is TRBJ2-3, with a weak D call TRBD1 (6 bases). In germline, CDR1 is SGHRS, CDR2 YFSETQ. The CDR3 consists of 14 residues. The V and J ends lost 8 bases and 0 bases respectively, with 13 bases between them. The CDR3 protein is CASSVDRSTDTQYF. DNA for the CDR3: TGCGCCAGTTCTGTTGACAGGAGCACAGATACGCAGTATTTT.

The sample holds one count of this clone. The chain employs TRBV2 and TRBJ1-4; 7 positions match TRBD1. This CDR3 region has 15 residues. Germline assignment: CDR1 SNHLY and CDR2 FYNNEI. V was pared by 11 bases and J by 1 base, with 10 bases of the junction left unmatched. The chain's CDR3 is CASNRDRQTNEKLFF. CDR3 nucleotides: TGTGCCTCAAACCGGGACAGACAAACTAATGAAAAACTGTTTTTT. The variable domain in full, with the rest retrieved from reference TRBV2 and TRBJ1-4, is EPEVTQTPSHQVTQMGQEVILRCVPISNHLYFYWYRQILGQKVEFLVSFYNNEISEKSEIFDDQFSVERPDGSNFTLKIRSTKLEDSAMYFCASNRDRQTNEKLFFGSGTQLSVL.

This clone came up a few times. In DNA, the CDR3 is TGTGCCAGCAGCACCCGGGACAAGATTGAAAAACTGTTTTTT. It encodes CASSTRDKIEKLFF. The chain carries TRBV21-1 and TRBJ1-4; TRBD1, the table's D call, was not compared with the DNA. TRBV21-1 is designated a pseudogene. The CDR3 is 14 amino acids.

This sequence joins TRBV7-2 and TRBJ1-6; maybe TRBD1 (5 bases). CDR3 length: 19 residues. CDR1 and CDR2 (germline): SGHTA, FQGNSA. V shed 2 bases and J shed 9 bases, with 26 bases lying between them. The CDR3 DNA is TGTGCCAGCAGCTTAAGTAGGCCAGGGAAAAACACGAAGGGTTCACCCCTCCACTTT. Translating gives CASSLSRPGKNTKGSPLHF.

The chain recombines TRBV30 with TRBJ2-2; 10 bases are shared with TRBD2. Unmatched junction bases numbered 10, after V lost 5 bases and J lost 7 bases. This CDR3 contains 15 residues. Germline V gene lookup returns CDR1 GTSNPN and CDR2 SVGIG (reference sequence). This CDR3 reads CAWGLAERRGGELFF. The CDR3 bases are TGTGCCTGGGGACTAGCGGAGAGGCGTGGCGGGGAGCTGTTTTTT.

The chain employs TRBV7-3 and TRBJ2-7; tentatively, D is TRBD1 (5 bases). Germline CDR1 SGHTA, CDR2 FQGTGA. The germline V and J ends were trimmed by 2 bases and 2 bases, with 10 bases remaining between them. The CDR3 totals 14 residues. The CDR3 DNA follows: TGTGCCAGCAGCTTAGCCTCAGGGACCTACGAGCAGTACTTC. Translated, it gives CASSLASGTYEQYF. Full variable domain (outside the CDR3, taken from reference TRBV7-3 and TRBJ2-7): GAGVSQTPSNKVTEKGKYVELRCDPISGHTALYWYRQSLGQGPEFLIYFQGTGAADDSGLPNDRFFAVRPEGSVSTLKIQRTERGDSAVYLCASSLASGTYEQYFGPGTRLTVT.

The gene calls are TRBV19 and TRBJ2-3; 9 nucleotides agree with TRBD2. Trimming removed 8 bases from V and 5 bases from J; junction bases left unmatched: 14. Germline lookup yields CDR1 LNHDA and CDR2 SQIVND (reference sequence). The length of the CDR3 is 16 residues. CDR3 DNA: TGTGCCAGTGGACGCGGTGCGGGGGGGGCCCAAGATACGCAGTATTTT. This encodes CASGRGAGGAQDTQYF.

The rearrangement uses TRBV5-5 and TRBJ2-7; TRBD1 is a possible D gene (6 bases). The germline V gene encodes CDR1 SGHKS and CDR2 YYEKEE (reference sequence). This CDR3 is built from 14 residues. Deletions cut 0 bases from V and 3 bases from J, with 10 bases between. As DNA, the CDR3 is TGTGCCAGCAGCTTGGACAGGGCTTACTACGAGCAGTACTTC. This sequence encodes CASSLDRAYYEQYF. The full variable domain, its missing parts supplied by reference TRBV5-5 and TRBJ2-7, is DAGVTQSPTHLIKTRGQQVTLRCSPISGHKSVSWYQQVLGQGPQFIFQYYEKEERGRGNFPDRFSARQFPNYSSELNVNALLLGDSALYLCASSLDRAYYEQYFGPGTRLTVT.

The J gene is TRBJ1-5, the V gene TRBV7-9, with D unresolved. Germline V lookup: CDR1 SEHNR, CDR2 FQNEAQ (reference sequence). The length of the CDR3 is 14 residues. V shed 5 bases and J shed 7 bases, with 15 bases lying between them. CDR3: CASSRGQDPQPQHF. CDR3 coding DNA: TGTGCCAGCAGCCGGGGTCAGGATCCCCAGCCCCAGCATTTT.

The V gene is TRBV7-9, the J gene TRBJ1-2, with D possibly TRBD1 on 6 matching bases. The CDR3 loop spans 15 amino acids. Germline V CDR1 and CDR2: SEHNR, FQNEAQ (reference sequence). V was clipped by 5 bases and J by 4 bases, with 17 bases between them. The CDR3 nucleotides read TGTGCCAGCAGCCAGGCCACAGGGCCGCCCTATGGCTACACCTTC. Protein: CASSQATGPPYGYTF.

The rearrangement joins TRBV19 to TRBJ2-1; TRBD1 matches 10 bases. The CDR3 loop spans 15 amino acids. From germline, CDR1 is LNHDA and CDR2 SQIVND (reference sequence). V lost 4 bases and J lost 6; bases outside the gene matches: 6. CDR3 nucleotide sequence: TGTGCCAGTAGTACAATCCGGACAGGGGGCAATGAGCAGTTCTTC. Translation: CASSTIRTGGNEQFF.

This rearrangement joins TRBV6-5 to TRBJ1-2; D not certain. Looked up from germline, CDR1 is MNHEY and CDR2 is SVGAGI. The CDR3 consists of 15 residues. With 5 bases removed from V and 7 bases from J, the gap between germline ends came to 20 bases. The CDR3 loop is CASSGSAGSTFGYTF. The CDR3 DNA is TGTGCCAGCAGTGGGTCGGCTGGGAGCACCTTTGGCTACACCTTC.

V is TRBV9 and J is TRBJ2-5; 9 bases agree with TRBD2. The germline gives CDR1 SGDLS, CDR2 YYNGEE. The CDR3 has 16 amino acids. V trimming: 4 bases; J trimming: 4 bases; junction bases outside the gene matches: 11. CDR3 coding DNA: TGTGCCAGCAGCTTAGGCGGGGGGGCCCTAACAGAGACCCAGTACTTC. It yields the protein CASSLGGGALTETQYF.

The rearrangement joins TRBV4-1 to TRBJ1-5, with D hard to call. Germline-derived CDR1 and CDR2 are MGHRA and YSYEKL. V was pared by 3 bases and J by 7 bases, with 13 bases between. This CDR3 region has 14 residues. In nucleotides, the CDR3 is TGCGCCAGCAGCCAGCCGACAAGGTCCCAGCCCCAGCATTTT. This encodes CASSQPTRSQPQHF.

The rearrangement links TRBV30 to TRBJ1-2; 7 nucleotides line up with TRBD1. CDR3 length: 13 amino acids. V gave up 1 base and J gave up 9 bases; unmatched junction bases: 8. Germline V CDR1 and CDR2: GTSNPN, SVGIG (reference sequence). CDR3 nucleotide sequence: TGTGCCTGGAGTGCCGGGACAGACCTTAGCTACACCTTC. Translation gives CAWSAGTDLSYTF. Combining the CDR3 with reference TRBV30 and TRBJ1-2 gives the whole variable domain SQTIHQWPATLVQPVGSPLSLECTVEGTSNPNLYWYRQAAGRGLQLLFYSVGIGQISSEVPQNLSASRPQDRQFILSSKKLLLSDSGFYLCAWSAGTDLSYTFGSGTRLTVV.

This clone was counted once. The chain joins TRBV6-5 to TRBJ2-5; D perhaps matches TRBD2 (6 bases). V lost 6 bases to trimming and J lost 2 bases, with 13 bases between them. CDR3 size: 14 residues. Germline lookup yields CDR1 MNHEY and CDR2 SVGAGI. CDR3 region: CASSRRDSQETQYF. CDR3 coding DNA: TGTGCCAGCAGCCGACGGGACTCACAAGAGACCCAGTACTTC.

The chain combines TRBV27 with TRBJ1-2; D is unresolved. The CDR3 spans 14 residues. The V gene's germline CDR1 is MNHEY and CDR2 SMNVEV (reference sequence). Deletions cut 3 bases from V and 5 bases from J, with 13 bases between. This CDR3 is CASSLVQRGYGYTF. DNA of the CDR3: TGTGCCAGCAGTTTGGTTCAGCGGGGTTATGGCTACACCTTC.

This chain links TRBV28 with TRBJ1-6; possible D gene TRBD1, 6 bases. Germline V gene lookup returns CDR1 MDHEN and CDR2 SYDVKM. The V end lost 1 base, the J end lost 4 bases, and 14 bases lay between the germline ends. The CDR3 has 17 residues. DNA for the CDR3: TGTGCCAGCAGTTTATTTCAGGGGCGAGGGTATAATTCACCCCTCCACTTT. As protein: CASSLFQGRGYNSPLHF. Combining the CDR3 with reference TRBV28 and TRBJ1-6 gives the whole variable domain DVKVTQSSRYLVKRTGEKVFLECVQDMDHENMFWYRQDPGLGLRLIYFSYDVKMKEKGDIPEGYSVSREKKERFSLILESASTNQTSMYLCASSLFQGRGYNSPLHFGNGTRLTVT.

The CDR3 DNA sequence: TGTGCCAGCAGCTTAGCGCTAAGGCTAGACGGTGAGACCCAGTACTTC. Translation gives CASSLALRLDGETQYF. This chain links TRBV7-8 with TRBJ2-5; no reliable D call. The germline CDR1 and CDR2 sequences are SGHVS and FQNEAQ. The length of the CDR3 is 16 residues. Trimming cost V 0 bases and J 5 bases, with 16 bases left between them.

V and J are TRBV14 and TRBJ2-5; the match to TRBD1 covers 9 bases. The CDR3 consists of 16 residues. Germline V gives CDR1 SGHDN, CDR2 FVKESK. After removal of 4 bases from V and 1 base from J, the junction contained 7 bases not matched to a gene. The CDR3 is CASSRLTGGFQETQYF. Here the CDR3 DNA reads TGTGCCAGCAGCCGTTTGACAGGGGGATTCCAAGAGACCCAGTACTTC.